This T cell receptor beta chain was sequenced for a study of blood T cell repertoires in COVID-19. About the study: Nucleic acid was either cDNA or gDNA, and it came from T cells, B-cell-depleted T cells, or PBMCs.

Assay: immunoSEQ multiplex PCR; the TCRdb copy retains only in-frame clones and omits some. This sample has about 170,000 clones, with approximately 90% found just once. V was pared by 4 bases and J by 4 bases, with 8 bases of the junction left unmatched. Germline V gives CDR1 LGHNA, CDR2 YNFKEQ. The CDR3 is made up of 15 amino acids. The material sequenced was peripheral blood. The sequence was collected from a man between 60 and 75 years old with acute or convalescent COVID-19. The rearrangement joins TRBV4-2 to TRBJ1-1; 8 nucleotides align to TRBD1. The CDR3 DNA reads TGTGCCAGCAGCCGCTCGACAGGGGAAAGCACTGAAGCTTTCTTT. This encodes CASSRSTGESTEAFF.